This TCR beta chain originates from a study of Ad26.COV2.S vaccination and SARS-CoV-2 variants. Study information: Recipients of Ad26.COV2.S got it intramuscularly, once or twice 56 days apart.

This clone was detected only once. Treatment here: 15 to 20 received Ad26.COV2.S at low or high dose, single or two shots; 5 received placebo; per-sample allocation not given. Sampling occurred on day 63 after the first vaccine or placebo injection. Generated by immunoSEQ multiplex PCR, the TCRdb table keeps only in-frame clones and is missing some. The sample has approximately 250,000 clones, approximately 88% seen once; the top ten hold nearly 3%. The V end lost 7 bases, the J end lost 6 bases, and 18 bases lay between the germline ends. Per germline, CDR1 SGDLS and CDR2 YYNGEE. The CDR3 extends over 14 amino acids.

The V call is TRBV9, the J call TRBJ2-3, with D perhaps TRBD2 (6 bases). The input for sequencing was peripheral blood, taken in a trial of Ad26.COV2.S vaccine versus placebo. The sequence was collected from a person between 18 and 65 years old who received the Ad26.COV2.S COVID-19 vaccine or a placebo. The CDR3 nucleotides read TGTGCCAGCGGCGAGAGCCCCCGGGGGGATACGCAGTATTTT. Translated: CASGESPRGDTQYF.